These T cell receptor beta chains were read from a single sample in a study of CD8+CD57+ T cells in acquired aplastic anemia. TCRdb re-derived calls from the reads in MiXCR, one entry per CDR3 protein. The table records around 79,000 distinct CDR3 sequences, 55% to 75% of them present only once. The sequenced material came from sorted CD4+, CD8+, or CD8+CD57+ T cells (not recorded which) from PBMCs. The receptors derive from a human donor with aplastic anemia. Both conserved end residues are part of each CDR3. A D gene is named only where the DNA matches it firmly. The size entry is marked missing in some rows and otherwise reads once, few, many or a size class.

>TRBJ1-6|-|TRBV25-1|-
TGTGCCAGCAGTGAGGGACTCAGTAATTCACCCCTCCACTTT
CASSEGLSNSPLHF
>TRBJ1-1|TRBD1|TRBV7-9|few
TGTGCCAGCAGCCGAACTACAGGGGGCGTGAGTGAAGCTTTCTTT
CASSRTTGGVSEAFF
>TRBJ2-1|TRBD1|TRBV2|-
TGTGCCAGATGGGAGGACAGGGGAGGCTATGAGCAGTTCTTC
CARWEDRGGYEQFF
>TRBJ2-1|TRBD2|TRBV15|once
TGTGCCACCAGCAGTCTCGGGCTAGCGGGAGGAAGGTCCTACAATGAGCAGTTCTTC
CATSSLGLAGGRSYNEQFF
>TRBJ2-3|-|TRBV19|-
TGTGCCAGTAGTATTGGTGTCGCGCAGTATTTT
CASSIGVAQYF
>TRBJ2-7|-|TRBV29-1|-
TGCAGCGTAGCGGACATTTACGAGCAGTACTTC
CSVADIYEQYF
>TRBJ2-5|-|TRBV20-1|-
TGCAGTGCTCACGGGAAGGGGACCACCAGGGGCCTCCAAGAGACCCAGTACTTC
CSAHGKGTTRGLQETQYF
>TRBJ2-5|TRBD1|TRBV15|-
TGTGCCACCAGCAGAGGCGGGACAGGGCCACAAGAGACCCAGTACTTC
CATSRGGTGPQETQYF
>TRBJ2-7|TRBD1|TRBV20-1|-
TGCAGTGCCTCGACAGGGCCGTACGAGCAGTACTTC
CSASTGPYEQYF
>TRBJ1-6|TRBD1|TRBV20-1|-
TGCAGTGCTTTGGGCAGGGGGCGCGGTTCACCCCTCCACTTT
CSALGRGRGSPLHF
>TRBJ1-4|TRBD1|TRBV20-1|few
TGCAGTGTTCCGGGACAGCCTAATGAAAAACTGTTTTTT
CSVPGQPNEKLFF
>TRBJ2-7|-|TRBV11-2|few
TGTGCCAGCAGCTTGGAAGTACACGAGCAGTACTTC
CASSLEVHEQYF
>TRBJ1-2|-|TRBV4-1|-
TGCGCCAGCAGCCAAGAACAGAACTTTAACTATGGCTACACCTTC
CASSQEQNFNYGYTF
>TRBJ2-7|-|TRBV7-9|-
TGTGCCAGCAGCTTAGCTGGCGGAGTCAACTACGAGCAGTACTTC
CASSLAGGVNYEQYF
>TRBJ1-6|-|TRBV7-6|-
TGTGCCAGCAGCTTAGTGGCCAGGGGAGATTCACCCCTCCACTTT
CASSLVARGDSPLHF
>TRBJ1-1|-|TRBV2|few
TGTGCCAGCCGGAAGGTGAACACTGAAGCTTTCTTT
CASRKVNTEAFF
>TRBJ2-2|TRBD1|TRBV7-6|few
TGTGCCAGCAGCCGGGGACAGGGTACCGGGGAGCTGTTTTTT
CASSRGQGTGELFF
>TRBJ2-3|-|TRBV19|-
TGTGCCAGTAGTCCACCCCCGGGGGCCGGCACAGATACGCAGTATTTT
CASSPPPGAGTDTQYF
>TRBJ1-1|-|TRBV19|-
TGTGCCAGTAGTATCGGGGACCTACCCCAGACTGAAGCTTTCTTT
CASSIGDLPQTEAFF
>TRBJ1-5|-|TRBV7-8|many
TGTGCCAGCAGCTTAGGGGCGGGTCAGCCCCAGCATTTT
CASSLGAGQPQHF
>TRBJ1-2|-|TRBV15|once
TGTGCCACCAGCTTTTCCCCGGGGCTTATCCGTGGCTACACCTTC
CATSFSPGLIRGYTF
>TRBJ2-7|TRBD2|TRBV5-1|-
TGCGCCAGCAGCTCCGGGGGGAGTGGGAACGAGCAGTACTTC
CASSSGGSGNEQYF
>TRBJ2-7|TRBD1|TRBV20-1|once
TGCAGTGCTATCCGACAGGGCTACGAGCAGTACTTC
CSAIRQGYEQYF
>TRBJ2-1|TRBD2|TRBV20-1|-
TGCAGTGCTAGCAAAGGGACTAGCGGGGGTCGCGATGAGCAGTTCTTC
CSASKGTSGGRDEQFF
>TRBJ2-7|TRBD2|TRBV6-1|-
TGTGCCAGCAGATCCAGCGGGAGGCTCGAGCAGTACTTC
CASRSSGRLEQYF
>TRBJ2-7|-|TRBV20-1|-
TGCAGTGCTAGAGATCAGCCAGGGGCCTACGAGCAGTACTTC
CSARDQPGAYEQYF
>TRBJ1-5|TRBD1|TRBV29-1|-
TGCAGCGTTGCAGGGGGCAGCAATCAGCCCCAGCATTTT
CSVAGGSNQPQHF
>TRBJ1-2|TRBD1|TRBV5-6|-
TGTGCCAGCAGCCCTTCCACAGGGGGCACCTATGGCTACACCTTC
CASSPSTGGTYGYTF
>TRBJ1-1|-|TRBV27|many
TGTGCCAGCAGTCACGGGCCTATTGGGACTGAAGCTTTCTTT
CASSHGPIGTEAFF
>TRBJ1-5|TRBD1|TRBV10-3|-
TGTGCCACCACGACAGGGGAGTTTAAGCAGCCCCAGCATTTT
CATTTGEFKQPQHF
>TRBJ1-2|-|TRBV29-1|once
TGCAGCGTTGAAGAGACGGGATCCGGCTACACCTTC
CSVEETGSGYTF
>TRBJ2-3|TRBD2|TRBV4-2|once
TGTGCCAGCAGCCACACTAGCGCGAGCACAGATACGCAGTATTTT
CASSHTSASTDTQYF
>TRBJ2-1|-|TRBV7-3|-
TGTGCCAGCAGGGAGCGAGGTGAGCAGTTCTTC
CASRERGEQFF
>TRBJ1-5|-|TRBV20-1|-
TGCAGTGCTGCGGACAGTCATAGCAATCAGCCCCAGCATTTT
CSAADSHSNQPQHF
>TRBJ1-6|TRBD1|TRBV7-8|-
TGTGCCAGCAGCCGTCACAGGGGGCAGGGTAATTCACCCCTCCACTTT
CASSRHRGQGNSPLHF
>TRBJ2-1|TRBD2|TRBV4-2|-
TGTGCCAGCAGCCCAGTACTAGCGGGGGGGCCTGAGAATGAGCAGTTCTTC
CASSPVLAGGPENEQFF
>TRBJ1-1|-|TRBV2|-
TGTGCCAGCAGGGAAACTGAAGCTTTCTTT
CASRETEAFF
>TRBJ2-7|-|TRBV15|-
TGTGCCACCAGCAGAGATAGGCGTCGCTCCTACGAGCAGTACTTC
CATSRDRRRSYEQYF
>TRBJ1-1|-|TRBV24-1|-
TGTGCCACCAGTGATTTACGGGGAGAGGCCTTCTTT
CATSDLRGEAFF
>TRBJ2-3|TRBD2|TRBV11-1|-
TGTGCCAGCAGCTTAGGGGCTAGCGGGAGAAAGACAGATACGCAGTATTTT
CASSLGASGRKTDTQYF
>TRBJ2-1|TRBD2|TRBV14|-
TGTGCCAGCATGCGGACTAGCGGTGCCTACAATGAGCAGTTCTTC
CASMRTSGAYNEQFF
>TRBJ2-3|TRBD1|TRBV29-1|-
TGCAGCGTTACAGGGGCAGATACGCAGTATTTT
CSVTGADTQYF
>TRBJ2-7|-|TRBV30|-
TGTGCCTGGAGTGTATTAGGGGAGTACGAGCAGTACTTC
CAWSVLGEYEQYF
>TRBJ1-6|-|TRBV10-3|-
TGTGCCATCAGTGCACAGGTGGATAATTCACCCCTCCACTTT
CAISAQVDNSPLHF
>TRBJ2-1|TRBD2|TRBV10-2|-
TGCGCCAGCAGTTCGGGACTAGCGGGAGGACATGAGCAGTTCTTC
CASSSGLAGGHEQFF
>TRBJ2-2|-|TRBV2|once
TGTGCCAGCAGTGAAGCTGTCGGGCAACCGAACACCGGGGAGCTGTTTTTT
CASSEAVGQPNTGELFF